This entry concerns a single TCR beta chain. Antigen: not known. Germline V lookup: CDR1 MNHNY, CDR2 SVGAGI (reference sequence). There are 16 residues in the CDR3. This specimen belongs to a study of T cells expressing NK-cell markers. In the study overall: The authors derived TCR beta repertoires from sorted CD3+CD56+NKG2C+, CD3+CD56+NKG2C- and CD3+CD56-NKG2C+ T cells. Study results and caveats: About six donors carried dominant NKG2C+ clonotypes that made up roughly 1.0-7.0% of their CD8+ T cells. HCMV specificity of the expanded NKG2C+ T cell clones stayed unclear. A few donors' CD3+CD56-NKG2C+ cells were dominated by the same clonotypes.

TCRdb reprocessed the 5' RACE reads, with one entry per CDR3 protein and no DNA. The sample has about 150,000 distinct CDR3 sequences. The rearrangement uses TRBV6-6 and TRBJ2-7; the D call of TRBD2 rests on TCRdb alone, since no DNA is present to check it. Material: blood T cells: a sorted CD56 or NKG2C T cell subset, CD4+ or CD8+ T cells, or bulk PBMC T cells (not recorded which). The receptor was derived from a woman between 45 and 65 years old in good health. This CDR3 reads CASTPGWTSGFYEQYF.